The T cell receptor (beta chain) under discussion was sequenced for a study of blood T cells in healthy people across ages. Points from the study as a whole: Diversity estimates from one million T cells were considered underestimates. Fewer expanded clones and more diversity marked long-lived versus aged donors.

This clonotype was counted between two and nine times. The antigen is not known. The germline V gene encodes CDR1 SGHVS and CDR2 FQNEAQ. This CDR3 contains 15 residues. Healthy individuals of Caucasian origin from Russia, aged roughly 6 to 95, served as donors. Then a second PCR, running about 6 to 11 cycles, was carried out with a sample-barcoded 5' primer and a J-beta primer mix. TCRdb itself ran the 5' RACE reads through MiXCR, one entry per CDR3 protein. The top ten hold 7.9% of the sample, which has 1.4 million to 1.5 million distinct CDR3 sequences, 42% seen once. This chain joins TRBV7-8 and TRBJ2-7; TRBD2 might be the D (5 bases). The DNA end is more similar to TRBJ2-5, so the J call may be wrong. The sample was blood. The source is a woman between 18 and 29 years old in good health. The CDR3 nucleotides are TGTGCCAGCAGCTTGGGTAGCGAGTGGAGGAAGACCCAGTACTTC. Encoded protein: CASSLGSEWRKTQYF.